This entry lists 31 T cell receptor beta chains sequenced from one sample in a study of shared clonotypes between healthy human individuals. Here immunoSEQ multiplex PCR was the method, and the copy in TCRdb shows in-frame clones only, minus some. The sample lists about 1.1 million clones, approximately 75% occurring once. The specimen was memory CD4+ T cells from PBMCs. The subset here: CD45RA-negative fraction. Every receptor here comes from a man between 18 and 35 years old in good health. Some clones in this sample may be carry-over from other donors' samples.

This chain links TRBV14 with TRBJ1-5; D uncertain. The CDR3 is made up of 13 amino acids. The ends were cut back, 0 bases at V and 12 bases at J, with 12 bases in the middle. CDR1 and CDR2 from the germline V gene are SGHDN and FVKESK. The DNA for the CDR3 is TGTGCCAGCAGCCAAGAAGCGGGCAGTAGCCAGCATTTT. It is translated as CASSQEAGSSQHF.

This chain joins TRBV28 and TRBJ2-7; D call uncertain. CDR1 and CDR2 (germline): MDHEN, SYDVKM. This CDR3 has 12 amino acids. Trimming removed 2 bases from V and 6 bases from J, with 8 bases in between. The CDR3 region is CASSLLRTEQYF. Written as DNA, the CDR3 is TGTGCCAGCAGTTTACTGAGGACCGAGCAGTACTTC.

The V gene is TRBV30, the J gene TRBJ1-5, with 7 bases aligning to TRBD1. The CDR3 runs to 13 residues. V dropped 4 bases and J dropped 7; count of bases not matched to a gene: 7. Germline lookup yields CDR1 GTSNPN and CDR2 SVGIG (reference sequence). Here the CDR3 reads CAWNDRADQPQHF. The CDR3 DNA follows: TGTGCCTGGAATGACAGGGCGGACCAGCCCCAGCATTTT.

A note on this clone: Other DNA sequences of this sample code for an identical CDR3. This chain connects TRBV7-9 to TRBJ1-5; possible D gene TRBD1, 5 bases. V gave up 5 bases and J gave up 2 bases, with 10 bases separating them. Germline V gives CDR1 SEHNR, CDR2 FQNEAQ (reference sequence). The CDR3 totals 14 residues. The DNA of the CDR3 is TGTGCCAGCAGCCGTGGGGGAGGCAATCAGCCCCAGCATTTT. It translates to CASSRGGGNQPQHF.

This clone occurred a few times. This chain uses TRBV6-6 with TRBJ1-5, with D perhaps matching TRBD1 (5 bases). The CDR3 has 15 residues. Between the trimmed V and J ends, which lost 6 bases and 4 bases, there was a span of 16 bases. Germline V gene sequence: CDR1 MNHNY, CDR2 SVGAGI (reference sequence). The DNA for the CDR3 is TGTGCCAGCAGCAGCGGGACGGGACTTAATCAGCCCCAGCATTTT. Encoded protein: CASSSGTGLNQPQHF.

There are a few counts of this clone. The chain joins TRBV5-4 to TRBJ1-2, with 7 bases identical to TRBD1. The CDR3 consists of 14 residues. Germline V lookup: CDR1 SGHNT, CDR2 YYREEE (reference sequence). V gave up 0 bases and J gave up 2 bases; unmatched junction bases: 1. CDR3 sequence: CASSLGGQNYGYTF. CDR3 in DNA: TGTGCCAGCAGCTTGGGGGGACAGAACTATGGCTACACCTTC.

This clone was counted once. The chain links TRBV5-4 to TRBJ2-5; either TRBD1 or TRBD2 may supply D (6 bases each). The V gene's germline CDR1 is SGHNT and CDR2 YYREEE (reference sequence). There are 18 residues in the CDR3. Trimming removed 0 bases from V and 4 bases from J, with 22 bases in between. This CDR3 reads CASSLGGGGYASGETQYF. The CDR3 coding sequence is TGTGCCAGCAGCTTGGGAGGGGGAGGATATGCCTCTGGAGAGACCCAGTACTTC.

This clone has at least ten counts. The identical CDR3 is also encoded by other nucleotide sequences in the sample. The chain is built from TRBV5-1 and TRBJ1-5; D remains ambiguous. The length of the CDR3 is 13 residues. The germline V and J ends were trimmed by 1 base and 5 bases, with 7 bases remaining between them. Germline values: CDR1 SGHRS, CDR2 YFSETQ. This CDR3 is CASSLMTDQPQHF. The CDR3 region has the DNA TGCGCCAGCAGCTTGATGACGGATCAGCCCCAGCATTTT.

The sample holds many counts of this clone. The V call is TRBV7-8, the J call TRBJ1-5, with a possible D match to TRBD1 (6 bases). Germline CDR1 SGHVS, CDR2 FQNEAQ. The ends were cut back, 5 bases at V and 7 bases at J, with 15 bases in the middle. The length of the CDR3 is 14 residues. The CDR3 is CASSRFEGDQPQHF. The CDR3 coding sequence is TGTGCCAGCAGCCGTTTCGAGGGGGACCAGCCCCAGCATTTT.

This clone appeared a few times. This sequence joins TRBV11-1 and TRBJ2-5; D is perhaps TRBD1 or TRBD2 (5 bases each). Germline V gene lookup returns CDR1 SGHAT and CDR2 FQDESV (reference sequence). The CDR3 is 15 amino acids. The V end lost 3 bases, the J end lost 1 base, and 12 bases lay between the germline ends. CDR3 amino acids: CASSFTGPGQETQYF. CDR3 nucleotides: TGTGCCAGCAGCTTCACGGGGCCCGGCCAAGAGACCCAGTACTTC.

The chain has TRBV2 and TRBJ2-3, with D perhaps assigned TRBD1 or TRBD2 (5 bases each). This CDR3 has 15 amino acids. V lost 6 bases, J lost 1 base, and 14 bases lay in between. Germline CDR1 reads SNHLY; CDR2 reads FYNNEI. CDR3 nucleotides: TGTGCCAGCAGGCCTAGGGACCGCGGCACAGATACGCAGTATTTT. Its translation: CASRPRDRGTDTQYF.

The chain links TRBV4-1 to TRBJ1-5; 11 bases are a match to TRBD1. The CDR3 spans 18 residues. The V segment lost 1 base and the J segment 0 bases; nucleotides outside the gene matches: 5. The germline CDR1 and CDR2 sequences are MGHRA and YSYEKL. The CDR3 DNA reads as TGCGCCAGCAGCCAAGGGCGGGGGACAGGGGGTAGCAATCAGCCCCAGCATTTT. Translating it yields CASSQGRGTGGSNQPQHF.

The gene calls are TRBV6-6 and TRBJ1-1, with no clear D. Germline V gene data show CDR1 as MNHNY and CDR2 as SVGAGI (reference sequence). V was cut by 8 bases and J by 0 bases, with 10 bases left in between. The CDR3 has 13 amino acids. CDR3 nucleotides: TGTGCCAGCGGAGCCCTCATGAACACTGAAGCTTTCTTT. Amino acids: CASGALMNTEAFF.

The V call is TRBV29-1, the J call TRBJ2-3, with D tentatively TRBD2 (6 bases). The CDR3 runs 15 residues. V was pared by 4 bases and J by 4 bases, with 18 bases between. Germline assignment: CDR1 SQVTM and CDR2 ANQGSEA. The CDR3 nucleotides are TGCAGCGTTGGTACTCTAGCGAATTTGGCAGATACGCAGTATTTT. The encoded protein is CSVGTLANLADTQYF.

This chain uses TRBV5-1 with TRBJ2-1, with 12 bases that match TRBD2. This CDR3 has 19 amino acids. Unmatched junction bases numbered 19, after V lost 4 bases and J lost 8 bases. Looked up from germline, CDR1 is SGHRS and CDR2 is YFSETQ. CDR3 residues: CASSLGLTSGSFNGDEQFF. The CDR3 DNA reads TGCGCCAGCAGCCTGGGATTGACTAGCGGGAGTTTCAATGGCGATGAGCAGTTCTTC.

The chain has TRBV5-1 and TRBJ1-5; the D is unclear. There are 15 residues in the CDR3. Trimming left V 4 bases short and J 0 bases short, with 11 bases between. The germline V gene encodes CDR1 SGHRS and CDR2 YFSETQ. DNA of the CDR3: TGCGCCAGCAGCCCCGCGGGAAATAGCAATCAGCCCCAGCATTTT. Its translation is CASSPAGNSNQPQHF.

The CDR3 spells CASRRDGPSYNEQFF. The CDR3 DNA follows: TGCGCCAGCAGACGGGACGGACCCTCCTACAATGAGCAGTTCTTC. This chain joins TRBV5-1 and TRBJ2-1; D may match TRBD1 or TRBD2 (5 bases each). V was trimmed by 5 bases and J by 0 bases, leaving 12 bases between them. The CDR3 is 15 amino acids. CDR1 is SGHRS, CDR2 YFSETQ, per germline.

The V and J genes are TRBV7-3 and TRBJ2-5, with a tentative D call TRBD1 (5 bases). Germline CDR1 reads SGHTA; CDR2 reads FQGTGA. The CDR3 covers 14 residues. The germline V and J ends were trimmed by 5 bases and 2 bases, with 12 bases remaining between them. The CDR3 loop reads CASSPGAAQETQYF. CDR3 in DNA: TGTGCCAGCAGCCCTGGGGCGGCACAAGAGACCCAGTACTTC.

J is TRBJ2-3 and V is TRBV4-1, with TRBD1 matching 10 bases. The CDR3 totals 16 residues. The V segment lost 3 bases and the J segment 1 base; nucleotides outside the gene matches: 4. CDR1 is MGHRA and CDR2 is YSYEKL in the germline V gene. The CDR3 is CASSQPDRGGTDTQYF. CDR3 in DNA: TGCGCCAGCAGCCAGCCGGACAGGGGGGGCACAGATACGCAGTATTTT.

Points on this clone: With a much larger clone just one base away, this may be a read error. J is TRBJ2-5 and V is TRBV30, with D perhaps matching TRBD2 (7 bases). The length of the CDR3 is 16 residues. Trimming stripped 4 bases from V and 2 bases from J, with 20 bases between. Germline CDR1 reads GTSNPN; CDR2 reads SVGIG (reference sequence). CDR3 sequence: CAWNVGGVTGQETQYF. The CDR3 coding sequence is TGTGCCTGGAATGTAGGGGGGGTAACGGGGCAAGAGACCCAGTACTTC.

The rearrangement uses TRBV11-3 and TRBJ2-3, with D unclear. Germline CDR1 SGHNT, CDR2 YENEEA. The CDR3 covers 13 residues. V lost 0 bases, J lost 4 bases, and 5 bases lay in between. DNA for the CDR3: TGTGCCAGCAGCTTAGATCGGTCAGATACGCAGTATTTT. Its translation is CASSLDRSDTQYF.

This sequence joins TRBV5-6 and TRBJ1-1; 9 bases align to TRBD1. Germline trimming cut 1 base from V and 6 bases from J; bases unmatched to any gene: 13. The germline gives CDR1 SGHDT, CDR2 YYEEEE. The CDR3 runs 17 residues. The CDR3 nucleotides are TGTGCCAGCAGCTTGTTCAGGACAGGGGCTCTCTACGCTGAAGCTTTCTTT. This gives the protein CASSLFRTGALYAEAFF.

This clone was found a few times. The V gene is TRBV30, the J gene TRBJ1-2, with D possibly TRBD1 on 5 matching bases. Germline-derived CDR1 and CDR2 are GTSNPN and SVGIG (reference sequence). V was cut by 4 bases and J by 0 bases, with 9 bases left in between. The CDR3 spans 13 residues. CDR3 sequence (DNA): TGTGCCTGGACAGGGACCACTAACTATGGCTACACCTTC. Its translation is CAWTGTTNYGYTF.

The V call is TRBV27, the J call TRBJ2-5, with 10 bases that match TRBD2. Trimming removed 4 bases from V and 10 bases from J; junction bases left unmatched: 12. The germline gives CDR1 MNHEY, CDR2 SMNVEV (reference sequence). This CDR3 comprises 15 residues. The CDR3 nucleotides are TGTGCCAGCAGTTCCCCGACTAGCGGGCGGACGGTCCAGTACTTC. Its protein product is CASSSPTSGRTVQYF.

In the case of this clone: In the same sample, other DNA sequences code for this CDR3. The chain combines TRBV5-1 with TRBJ1-1, with D hard to call. Germline-derived CDR1 and CDR2 are SGHRS and YFSETQ. This CDR3 region has 13 residues. V lost 0 bases, J lost 5 bases, and 8 bases lay in between. The CDR3 DNA sequence: TGCGCCAGCAGCTTGGGGAGGGATACTGAAGCTTTCTTT. Translation: CASSLGRDTEAFF. Variable domain in full (rest from reference TRBV5-1 and TRBJ1-1): KAGVTQTPRYLIKTRGQQVTLSCSPISGHRSVSWYQQTPGQGLQFLFEYFSETQRNKGNFPGRFSGRQFSNSRSEMNVSTLELGDSALYLCASSLGRDTEAFFGQGTRLTVV.

The chain is built from TRBV5-1 and TRBJ1-1; D is uncertain. The CDR3 extends over 16 amino acids. Trimming removed 4 bases at V and 1 base at J, with 17 bases between. The germline V gene encodes CDR1 SGHRS and CDR2 YFSETQ. The CDR3 sequence: CASSPSVGRGNTEAFF. CDR3 bases: TGCGCCAGCAGCCCATCCGTAGGGCGGGGGAACACTGAAGCTTTCTTT.

On this clone: Being one base from a much bigger clone, this may be a read error. Other nucleotide sequences from this sample produce the same CDR3. This sequence joins TRBV29-1 and TRBJ1-3, with D perhaps TRBD1 (5 bases). The CDR3 is made up of 13 amino acids. Germline loops: CDR1 SQVTM, CDR2 ANQGSEA. V lost 4 bases, J lost 0 bases, and 7 bases lay in between. This CDR3 is CSVGGDSGNTIYF. CDR3 in DNA: TGCAGCGTTGGGGGGGACTCTGGAAACACCATATATTTT.

V usage is TRBV18 and J usage is TRBJ2-2; 7 positions match TRBD2. Germline loops: CDR1 KGHSH, CDR2 LQKENI. The CDR3 contains 16 residues. Germline trimming cut 6 bases from V and 4 bases from J; bases unmatched to any gene: 11. The CDR3 spells CASSGVAGEITGELFF. The DNA of the CDR3 is TGTGCCAGCTCGGGAGTGGCGGGAGAGATCACCGGGGAGCTGTTTTTT.

The chain links TRBV29-1 to TRBJ2-3; no definite D call. The germline CDR1 and CDR2 sequences are SQVTM and ANQGSEA. The V end lost 6 bases, the J end lost 8 bases, and 15 bases lay between the germline ends. The CDR3 loop spans 12 amino acids. The CDR3 loop reads CSVEEGYGTQYF. The CDR3 DNA reads as TGCAGCGTCGAGGAAGGGTATGGTACGCAGTATTTT.

The rearrangement uses TRBV11-2 and TRBJ1-1, with D hard to call. This CDR3 has 14 amino acids. Trimming pared 0 bases from V and 1 base from J, leaving 6 bases between. Germline V gene sequence: CDR1 SGHAT, CDR2 FQNNGV. The CDR3: CASSLDRGNTEAFF. The CDR3 nucleotides are TGTGCCAGCAGCTTAGATCGAGGGAACACTGAAGCTTTCTTT.

CDR3 coding DNA: TGTGCCAGCAGCGTACGAGCGGGAGTATCCGGGGAGCTGTTTTTT. Protein: CASSVRAGVSGELFF. This chain uses TRBV9 with TRBJ2-2; 8 bases line up with TRBD2. This CDR3 spans 15 amino acids. Germline V gives CDR1 SGDLS, CDR2 YYNGEE. The J segment lost 6 bases and the V segment lost 1 base, leaving 5 bases of the junction unmatched.